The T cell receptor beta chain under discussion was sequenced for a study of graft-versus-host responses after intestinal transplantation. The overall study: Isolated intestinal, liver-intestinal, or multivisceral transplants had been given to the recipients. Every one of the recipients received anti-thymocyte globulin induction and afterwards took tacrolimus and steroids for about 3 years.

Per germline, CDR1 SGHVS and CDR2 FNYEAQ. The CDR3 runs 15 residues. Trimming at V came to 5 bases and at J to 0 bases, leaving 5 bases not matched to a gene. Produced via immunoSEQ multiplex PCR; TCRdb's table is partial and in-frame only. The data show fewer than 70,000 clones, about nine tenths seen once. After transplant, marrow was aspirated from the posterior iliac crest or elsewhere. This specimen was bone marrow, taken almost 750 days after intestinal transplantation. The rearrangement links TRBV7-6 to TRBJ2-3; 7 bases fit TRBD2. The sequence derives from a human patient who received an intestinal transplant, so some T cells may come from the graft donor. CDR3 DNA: TGTGCCAGCAGCCGCAGCGGGGCGAGCACAGATACGCAGTATTTT. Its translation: CASSRSGASTDTQYF.